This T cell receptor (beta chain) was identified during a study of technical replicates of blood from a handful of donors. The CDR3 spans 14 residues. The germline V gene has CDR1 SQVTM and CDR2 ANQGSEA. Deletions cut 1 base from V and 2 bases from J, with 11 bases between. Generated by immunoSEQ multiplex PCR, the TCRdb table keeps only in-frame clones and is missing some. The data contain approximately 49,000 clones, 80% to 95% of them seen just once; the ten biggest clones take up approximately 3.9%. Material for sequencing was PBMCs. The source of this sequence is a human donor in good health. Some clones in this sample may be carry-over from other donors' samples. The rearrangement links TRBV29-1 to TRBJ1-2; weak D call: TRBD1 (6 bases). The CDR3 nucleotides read TGCAGCGTTGAAGGCCCCCAGGGGAACTATGGCTACACCTTC. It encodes CSVEGPQGNYGYTF.